This T cell receptor (beta chain) originates from a study of Graves' ophthalmopathy and Graves' hyperthyroidism (dated by TCRdb to the late 2010s). Regarding the complete study: Peripheral blood samples were taken at the time of initial diagnosis, before any treatment was given. The study used signatures of the TCR beta repertoire to tell Graves' ophthalmopathy apart from Graves' hyperthyroidism and to predict which patients would progress to ophthalmopathy. An independent validation cohort was composed of approximately 18 hyperthyroidism patients and around 16 patients who later progressed from hyperthyroidism to ophthalmopathy. Following sampling, methimazole starting at 30 mg daily was administered to hyperthyroidism patients, and high-dose intravenous methylprednisolone was administered to ophthalmopathy patients. To explore V-J signatures that distinguish ophthalmopathy from hyperthyroidism, a discovery set of about a hundred patients was enrolled, made up of some 41 with ophthalmopathy and fewer than 60 with stable hyperthyroidism. In about six hyperthyroidism patients, the T-cell repertoires found in thyroid tissue were compared with those found in blood. In total, 135 blood samples were TCR-sequenced: 40 to 45 ophthalmopathy, about 75 hyperthyroidism and some 17 hyperthyroidism-to-ophthalmopathy patients.

As concerns this clonotype: The clone's antigen remains unknown. No base quality values were provided; no much bigger clone lies one nucleotide off.

Broad study findings and their caveats: The 13-signature model separated ophthalmopathy from stable hyperthyroidism with roughly 90% sensitivity and almost 84% specificity in cross-validation, and 80%/75% in the test set. In validation, the model predicted ophthalmopathy progression with about 70% sensitivity and approximately 72% specificity; 12 predicted patients were CT-confirmed with GO in a median of around 6 months. Among expanded thyroid clonotypes with frequency above 0.001, most also showed up in blood, which suggests that blood repertoires may reflect the thyroid immune response. Sample size was not predetermined statistically, and investigators were not blinded to group allocation.

Ophthalmopathy patients had moderately to severely active disease, Clinical Activity Score of at least 3, NOSPECS grade of at least 4, and disease duration under 3 months. Anyone with other autoimmune diseases, uncontrolled infections, pregnancy or lactation was excluded from the study. Diagnosis relied on clinical symptoms, serum thyroxine, TRAb, thyroid ultrasound and orbital computed tomography. Using Ficoll-Paque density gradient centrifugation, PBMCs were isolated from about 9.4 ml of fresh peripheral blood. Trizol reagent was used to extract the total RNA, and its quality was then checked on an Agilent 2100 Bioanalyzer. TCR beta CDR3 regions were amplified from RNA transcripts for repertoire sequencing. HTBI primers and the Qiagen OneStep RT-PCR kit were used in a first-round RT-PCR, which was followed by a second-round multiplex PCR, size selection and purification. Libraries were sequenced on an Illumina HiSeq2000 using paired-end 100 bp reads. As for the authors' bioinformatics: SOAPnuke was used for read processing, and reads with adapters, uncalled bases, a mean Phred below 15, or no exact constant-primer or identifier match were discarded. COPE v1.2.5 was used to merge the high-quality paired reads. Each unique nucleotide sequence was defined as a clonotype, and clonotypes were aligned to IMGT TRB V, D and J references with MiTCR v1.1. The analysis was limited to V-J combinations with a frequency above 0.0001, which together covered 99.2% of repertoires. For each V-J combination, a TCR clonal expansion and chaos score was defined as the ratio of F50 clonal expansion to chaos observed in the TCRdist matrix. Welch's t-statistics and random forest were used to narrow the features down to about a dozen V-J combinations, which were then fed into a naive Bayes classifier. The similarity between thyroid and blood repertoires was quantified using the Morisita-Horn index. Starting from the raw public reads, TCRdb applied fastp trimming at Q25, assembled clones with MiXCR and retained in-frame beta chains. Each entry merges the rows of one CDR3 protein and shows their most common DNA and genes. TCRdb, not the original authors, processed these V and J calls. This sample gives 650,000 to 900,000 distinct CDR3 sequences in total; roughly 40% of them show up just once. Together, the top ten hold approximately 43% of the sample.

The sequence came from an adult man with Graves' ophthalmopathy. Source material: peripheral blood.

The CDR3: CASSPRTGRNTGELFF. In nucleotide form, the sequence is TGTGCCAGCAGCCCCCGGACAGGGAGGAACACCGGGGAGCTGTTTTTT. The chain is assembled from TRBV7-9 and TRBJ2-2, and 8 junctional nucleotides match TRBD1. The CDR3 sequence holds 16 residues, the cysteine and phenylalanine included. This entry keeps only the CDR3 DNA: 48 bases, framed from base 1. According to the germline V gene (reference sequence), CDR1 reads SEHNR and CDR2 reads FQNEAQ. V lost 5 bases and J lost 1 base, and the count of bases not matched to a germline gene is 6.